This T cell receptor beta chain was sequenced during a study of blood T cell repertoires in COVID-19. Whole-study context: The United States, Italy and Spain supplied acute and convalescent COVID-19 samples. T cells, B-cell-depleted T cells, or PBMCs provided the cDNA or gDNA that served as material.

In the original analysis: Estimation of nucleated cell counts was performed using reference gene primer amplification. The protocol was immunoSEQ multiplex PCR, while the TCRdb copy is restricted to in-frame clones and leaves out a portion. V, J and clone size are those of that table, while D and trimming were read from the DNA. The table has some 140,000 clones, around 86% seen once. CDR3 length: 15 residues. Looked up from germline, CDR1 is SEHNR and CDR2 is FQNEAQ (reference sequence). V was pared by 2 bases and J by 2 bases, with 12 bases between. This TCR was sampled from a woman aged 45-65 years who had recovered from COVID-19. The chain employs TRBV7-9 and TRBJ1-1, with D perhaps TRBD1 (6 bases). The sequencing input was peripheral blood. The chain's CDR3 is CASSLFGGLNTEAFF. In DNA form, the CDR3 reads TGTGCCAGCAGCTTATTTGGGGGCCTTAACACTGAAGCTTTCTTT.